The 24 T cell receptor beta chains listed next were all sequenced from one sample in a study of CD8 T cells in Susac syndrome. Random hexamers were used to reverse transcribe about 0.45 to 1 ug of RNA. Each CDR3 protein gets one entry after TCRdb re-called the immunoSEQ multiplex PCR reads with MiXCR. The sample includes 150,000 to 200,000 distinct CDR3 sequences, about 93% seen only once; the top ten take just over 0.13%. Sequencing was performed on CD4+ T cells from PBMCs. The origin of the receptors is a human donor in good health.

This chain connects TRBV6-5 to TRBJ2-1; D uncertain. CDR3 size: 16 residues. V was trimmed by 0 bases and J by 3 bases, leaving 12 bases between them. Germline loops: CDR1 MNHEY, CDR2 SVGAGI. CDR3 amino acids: CASSYSDSPFYNEQFF. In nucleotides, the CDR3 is TGTGCCAGCAGTTACTCGGATAGTCCATTCTACAATGAGCAGTTCTTC.

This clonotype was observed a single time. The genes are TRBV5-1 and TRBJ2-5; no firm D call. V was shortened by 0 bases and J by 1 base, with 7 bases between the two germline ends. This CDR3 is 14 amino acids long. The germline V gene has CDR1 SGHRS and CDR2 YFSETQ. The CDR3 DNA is TGCGCCAGCAGCTTGGGCCAGCTCCAAGAGACCCAGTACTTC. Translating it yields CASSLGQLQETQYF.

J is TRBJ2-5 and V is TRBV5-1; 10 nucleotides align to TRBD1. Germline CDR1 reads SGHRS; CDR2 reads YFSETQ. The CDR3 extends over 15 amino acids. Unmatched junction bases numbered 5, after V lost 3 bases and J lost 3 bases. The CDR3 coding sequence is TGCGCCAGCAGCTCGGCGGGGACAGGGGAAGAGACCCAGTACTTC. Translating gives CASSSAGTGEETQYF.

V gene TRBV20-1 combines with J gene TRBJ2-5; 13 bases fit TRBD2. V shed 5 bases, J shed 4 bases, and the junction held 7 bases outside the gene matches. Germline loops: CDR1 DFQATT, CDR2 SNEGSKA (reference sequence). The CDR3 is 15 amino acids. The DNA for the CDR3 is TGCAGTGCTGGCCCGGGACTAGCGGGGTCAGAGACCCAGTACTTC. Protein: CSAGPGLAGSETQYF.

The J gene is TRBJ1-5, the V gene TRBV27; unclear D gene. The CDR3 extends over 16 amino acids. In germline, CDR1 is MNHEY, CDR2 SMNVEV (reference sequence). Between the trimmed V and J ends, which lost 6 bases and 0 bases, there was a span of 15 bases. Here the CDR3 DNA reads TGTGCCAGCAGAGATAAGACGGCTAATAGCAATCAGCCCCAGCATTTT. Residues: CASRDKTANSNQPQHF.

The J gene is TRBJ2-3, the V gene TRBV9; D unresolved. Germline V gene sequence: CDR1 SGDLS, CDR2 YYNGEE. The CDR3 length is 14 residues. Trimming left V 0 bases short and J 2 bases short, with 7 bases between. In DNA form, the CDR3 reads TGTGCCAGCAGCGTAGGTCCCGACACAGATACGCAGTATTTT. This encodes CASSVGPDTDTQYF. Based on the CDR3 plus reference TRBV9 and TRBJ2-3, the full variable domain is DSGVTQTPKHLITATGQRVTLRCSPRSGDLSVYWYQQSLDQGLQFLIQYYNGEERAKGNILERFSAQQFPDLHSELNLSSLELGDSALYFCASSVGPDTDTQYFGPGTRLTVL.

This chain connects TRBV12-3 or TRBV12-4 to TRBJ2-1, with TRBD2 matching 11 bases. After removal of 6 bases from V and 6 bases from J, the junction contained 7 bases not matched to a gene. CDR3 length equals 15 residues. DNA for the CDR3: TGTGCCAGCAGCCAGACTAGCGGGAAGATCAATGAGCAGTTCTTC. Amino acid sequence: CASSQTSGKINEQFF.

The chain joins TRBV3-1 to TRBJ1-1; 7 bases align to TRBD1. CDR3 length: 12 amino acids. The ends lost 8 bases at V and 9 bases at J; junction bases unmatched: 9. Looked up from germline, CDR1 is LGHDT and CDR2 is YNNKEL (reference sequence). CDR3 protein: CASANQGGQAFF. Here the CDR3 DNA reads TGTGCCAGCGCAAATCAGGGGGGACAAGCTTTCTTT.

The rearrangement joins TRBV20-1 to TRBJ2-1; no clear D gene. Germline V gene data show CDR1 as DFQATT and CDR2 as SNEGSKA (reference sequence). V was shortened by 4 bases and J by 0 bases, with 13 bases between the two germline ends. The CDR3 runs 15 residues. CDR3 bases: TGCAGTGCTACTAAAGGGCCTAGCTCCTACAATGAGCAGTTCTTC. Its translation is CSATKGPSSYNEQFF.

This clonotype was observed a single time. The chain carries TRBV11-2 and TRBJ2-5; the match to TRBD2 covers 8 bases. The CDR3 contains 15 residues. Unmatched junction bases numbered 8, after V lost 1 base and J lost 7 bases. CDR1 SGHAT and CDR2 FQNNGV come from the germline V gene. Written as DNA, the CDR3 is TGTGCCAGCAGCTTAGTCGGGACTAGGTATGGGACCCAGTACTTC. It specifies CASSLVGTRYGTQYF.

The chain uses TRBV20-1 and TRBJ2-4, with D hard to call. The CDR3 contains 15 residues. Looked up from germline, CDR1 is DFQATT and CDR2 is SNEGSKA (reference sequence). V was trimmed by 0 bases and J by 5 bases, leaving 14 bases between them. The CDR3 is CSARDLKGPQNIQYF. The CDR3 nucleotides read TGCAGTGCTAGAGATCTTAAGGGCCCCCAAAACATTCAGTACTTC.

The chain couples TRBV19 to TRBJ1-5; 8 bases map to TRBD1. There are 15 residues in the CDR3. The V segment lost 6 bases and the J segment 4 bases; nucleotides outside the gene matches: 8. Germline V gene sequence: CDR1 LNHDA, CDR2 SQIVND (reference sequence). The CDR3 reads CASRATGVFNQPQHF. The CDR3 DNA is TGTGCCAGTAGGGCGACAGGGGTCTTTAATCAGCCCCAGCATTTT.

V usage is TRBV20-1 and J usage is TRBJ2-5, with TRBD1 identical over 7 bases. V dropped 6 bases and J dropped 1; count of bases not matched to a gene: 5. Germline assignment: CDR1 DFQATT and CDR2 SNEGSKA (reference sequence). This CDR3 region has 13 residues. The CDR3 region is CSATGQVQETQYF. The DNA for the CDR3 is TGCAGTGCCACCGGACAGGTCCAAGAGACCCAGTACTTC.

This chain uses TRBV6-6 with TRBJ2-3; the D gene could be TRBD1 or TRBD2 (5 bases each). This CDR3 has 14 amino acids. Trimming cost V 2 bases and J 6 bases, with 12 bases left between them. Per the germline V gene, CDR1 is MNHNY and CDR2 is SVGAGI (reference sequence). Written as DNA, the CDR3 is TGTGCCAGCAGTTACCGGGACGGCCGTGATACGCAGTATTTT. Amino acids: CASSYRDGRDTQYF.

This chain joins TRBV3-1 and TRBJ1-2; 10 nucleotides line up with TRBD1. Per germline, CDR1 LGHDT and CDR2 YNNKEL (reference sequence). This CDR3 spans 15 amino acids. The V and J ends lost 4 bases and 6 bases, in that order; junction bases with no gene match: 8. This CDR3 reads CASSPRGQGNDGYTF. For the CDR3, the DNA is TGTGCCAGCAGCCCACGGGGACAGGGGAACGATGGCTACACCTTC. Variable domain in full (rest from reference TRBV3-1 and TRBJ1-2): DTAVSQTPKYLVTQMGNDKSIKCEQNLGHDTMYWYKQDSKKFLKIMFSYNNKELIINETVPNRFSPKSPDKAHLNLHINSLELGDSAVYFCASSPRGQGNDGYTFGSGTRLTVV.

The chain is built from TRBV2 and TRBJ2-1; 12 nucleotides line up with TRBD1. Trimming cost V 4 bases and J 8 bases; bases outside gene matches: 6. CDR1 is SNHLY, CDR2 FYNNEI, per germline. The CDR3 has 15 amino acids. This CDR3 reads CASSGTGQGADEQFF. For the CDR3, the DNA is TGTGCCAGCAGTGGGACGGGACAGGGGGCGGATGAGCAGTTCTTC.

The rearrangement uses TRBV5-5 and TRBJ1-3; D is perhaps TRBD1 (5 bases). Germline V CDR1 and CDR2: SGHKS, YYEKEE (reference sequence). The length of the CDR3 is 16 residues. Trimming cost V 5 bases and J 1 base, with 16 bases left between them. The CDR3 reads CASRDYRLRSGNTIYF. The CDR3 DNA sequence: TGTGCCAGCAGAGACTACAGGCTGCGGTCTGGAAACACCATATATTTT.

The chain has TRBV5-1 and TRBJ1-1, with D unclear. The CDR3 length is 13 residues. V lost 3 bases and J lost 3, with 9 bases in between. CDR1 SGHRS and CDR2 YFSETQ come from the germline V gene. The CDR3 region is CASSSYSDTEAFF. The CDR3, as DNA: TGCGCCAGCAGCTCATACTCGGACACTGAAGCTTTCTTT.

CDR3 amino acids: CASTQEVFNTEAFF. The CDR3 DNA reads as TGTGCCAGCACCCAAGAGGTCTTTAACACTGAAGCTTTCTTT. This chain uses TRBV2 with TRBJ1-1; no clear D. The CDR3 length is 14 residues. V dropped 7 bases and J dropped 2 bases, with 14 bases sitting between them. Germline V lookup: CDR1 SNHLY, CDR2 FYNNEI.

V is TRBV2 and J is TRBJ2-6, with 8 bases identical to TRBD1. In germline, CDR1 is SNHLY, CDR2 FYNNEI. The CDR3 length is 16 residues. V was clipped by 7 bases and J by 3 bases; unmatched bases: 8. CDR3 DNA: TGTGCCAGCACTTTGGACAGGGCGAATGGGGCCAACGTCCTGACTTTC. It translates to CASTLDRANGANVLTF. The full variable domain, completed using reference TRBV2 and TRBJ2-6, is EPEVTQTPSHQVTQMGQEVILRCVPISNHLYFYWYRQILGQKVEFLVSFYNNEISEKSEIFDDQFSVERPDGSNFTLKIRSTKLEDSAMYFCASTLDRANGANVLTFGAGSRLTVL.

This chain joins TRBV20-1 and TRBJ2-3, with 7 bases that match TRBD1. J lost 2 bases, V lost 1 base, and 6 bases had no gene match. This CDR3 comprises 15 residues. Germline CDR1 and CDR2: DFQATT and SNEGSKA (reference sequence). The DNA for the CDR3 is TGCAGTGCTAGAGCCCGGACAGGACCCACAGATACGCAGTATTTT. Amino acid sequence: CSARARTGPTDTQYF.

The CDR3 DNA is TGTGCCAGCAGCGTAGGACTAGCGGGGACTAAACAAGAGACCCAGTACTTC. Encoded protein: CASSVGLAGTKQETQYF. The chain joins TRBV9 to TRBJ2-5; 11 positions agree with TRBD2. The CDR3 extends over 17 amino acids. J gave up 2 bases and V 0 bases, and 6 bases lay outside the gene matches. Germline CDR1 is SGDLS and CDR2 is YYNGEE. The full variable domain, in which reference TRBV9 and TRBJ2-5 provide the parts outside the CDR3, is DSGVTQTPKHLITATGQRVTLRCSPRSGDLSVYWYQQSLDQGLQFLIQYYNGEERAKGNILERFSAQQFPDLHSELNLSSLELGDSALYFCASSVGLAGTKQETQYFGPGTRLLVL.

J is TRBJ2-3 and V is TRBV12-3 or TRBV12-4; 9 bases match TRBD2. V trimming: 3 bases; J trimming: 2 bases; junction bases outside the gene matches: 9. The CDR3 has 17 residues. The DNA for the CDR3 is TGTGCCAGCAGTTTTGGAAGCGGGGGGCCCCCCACAGATACGCAGTATTTT. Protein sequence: CASSFGSGGPPTDTQYF.

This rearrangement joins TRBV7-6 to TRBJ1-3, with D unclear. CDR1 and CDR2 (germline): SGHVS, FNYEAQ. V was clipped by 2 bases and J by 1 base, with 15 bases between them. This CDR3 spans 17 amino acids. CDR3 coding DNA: TGTGCCAGCAGCTTACGCGCCAGCGGACTATCTGGAAACACCATATATTTT. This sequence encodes CASSLRASGLSGNTIYF.